The clone carrying this T cell receptor beta chain was counted between two and nine times. Its antigen is unidentified. From the 5' RACE reads, TCRdb called clonotypes with MiXCR, one entry per CDR3 protein. This sample has around 90,000 distinct CDR3 sequences, with about an eighth found just once. These data belong to a study of T-cell memory formation after mild COVID-19. Study-level information: TCR clusters mostly belonged to single donors. Study results and limitations: Clones that contracted from day 15 to 85 were balanced CD4/CD8, while later expanders leaned CD4+. SARS-CoV-2 specificity of second-wave clones peaking day 37 was unconfirmed.

This CDR3 region has 14 residues. V gave up 6 bases and J gave up 3 bases; unmatched junction bases: 8. Germline CDR1 is SQVTM and CDR2 is ANQGSEA. The specimen was PBMCs or a T cell subset sorted from them (not recorded which). The source is an adult woman who had mild COVID-19 (a few samples of this study predate the infection). Cell type and time point are not known. The rearrangement joins TRBV29-1 to TRBJ2-3, with TRBD1 identical over 8 bases. CDR3 loop: CSVARQGSTDTQYF. CDR3 bases: TGCAGCGTAGCGCGACAGGGGTCGACAGATACGCAGTATTTT.